Below are 27 T cell receptor beta chains sequenced from a single sample in a study of blood T cell repertoires in COVID-19. Sequencing used immunoSEQ multiplex PCR; TCRdb keeps in-frame clones, though not all of them. The sample has roughly 300,000 clones; about 89% are singletons. The sample taken for sequencing was peripheral blood. The source of these receptors is a woman in her forties or fifties who had recovered from COVID-19.

This chain links TRBV7-9 with TRBJ2-5, with TRBD2 as a possible D gene (6 bases). Germline lookup yields CDR1 SEHNR and CDR2 FQNEAQ (reference sequence). This CDR3 region has 14 residues. Trimming stripped 6 bases from V and 5 bases from J, with 16 bases between. CDR3 amino acids: CASREGVLGETQYF. In nucleotides, the CDR3 is TGTGCCAGCAGGGAGGGCGTCTTGGGGGAGACCCAGTACTTC. Full variable domain (remainder filled in from reference TRBV7-9 and TRBJ2-5): DTGVSQNPRHKITKRGQNVTFRCDPISEHNRLYWYRQTLGQGPEFLTYFQNEAQLEKSRLLSDRFSAERPKGSFSTLEIQRTEQGDSAMYLCASREGVLGETQYFGPGTRLLVL.

This sequence joins TRBV11-2 and TRBJ2-7, with D tentatively TRBD2 (6 bases). The CDR3 consists of 13 residues. Deletions cut 1 base from V and 2 bases from J, with 6 bases between. Germline V gene data show CDR1 as SGHAT and CDR2 as FQNNGV. CDR3 sequence reads: CASSLGLAYEQYF. CDR3 coding DNA: TGTGCCAGCAGCTTAGGACTAGCCTACGAGCAGTACTTC.

The genes are TRBV28 and TRBJ1-4, with TRBD1 matching over 10 bases. V trimming: 6 bases; J trimming: 9 bases; junction bases outside the gene matches: 7. In germline, CDR1 is MDHEN, CDR2 SYDVKM. The CDR3 runs 14 residues. The CDR3 nucleotides are TGTGCCAGCAGCTACCGGGACAGGGGTAAAAAACTGTTTTTT. Its protein is CASSYRDRGKKLFF.

This clone has a single count. The rearrangement links TRBV7-2 to TRBJ2-3; 7 bases line up with TRBD1. In germline, CDR1 is SGHTA, CDR2 FQGNSA. V shed 8 bases, J shed 2 bases, and the junction held 10 bases outside the gene matches. This CDR3 has 15 amino acids. The CDR3, as DNA: TGTGCCAGCGGAGAGACAGGGCGGGTCACAGATACGCAGTATTTT. Translated: CASGETGRVTDTQYF.

The chain employs TRBV4-1 and TRBJ2-3; perhaps TRBD1 as D (6 bases). Trimming pared 4 bases from V and 0 bases from J, leaving 20 bases between. Germline CDR1 MGHRA, CDR2 YSYEKL. CDR3 length: 18 residues. The CDR3 protein is CASSPKYRDGLSTDTQYF. The CDR3 bases are TGCGCCAGCAGCCCAAAATACAGGGACGGTTTGAGCACAGATACGCAGTATTTT.

The rearrangement links TRBV5-1 to TRBJ2-1; TRBD2 agrees at 9 bases. V lost 4 bases and J lost 5; bases outside the gene matches: 7. This CDR3 comprises 15 residues. The germline V gene has CDR1 SGHRS and CDR2 YFSETQ. In nucleotides, the CDR3 is TGCGCCAGCAGCCTGAGGTCTAGCGGGGACAATGAGCAGTTCTTC. It is translated as CASSLRSSGDNEQFF.

The chain joins TRBV19 to TRBJ1-2, with unresolved D. V was pared by 7 bases and J by 3 bases, with 15 bases between. Germline V gene sequence: CDR1 LNHDA, CDR2 SQIVND (reference sequence). The length of the CDR3 is 14 residues. The CDR3, as DNA: TGTGCCAGTAACATGGCGGCCAGCGACTATGGCTACACCTTC. Its translation is CASNMAASDYGYTF.

The chain employs TRBV5-6 and TRBJ2-7; unclear D gene. The V and J ends lost 1 base and 6 bases respectively, with 14 bases between them. The CDR3 totals 14 residues. From germline, CDR1 is SGHDT and CDR2 YYEEEE. This chain's CDR3 is CASSLSGLRSEQYF. The CDR3 DNA sequence: TGTGCCAGCAGCTTGTCTGGCCTTCGCTCCGAGCAGTACTTC. Looking up the rest from reference TRBV5-6 and TRBJ2-7 gives the full variable domain: DAGVTQSPTHLIKTRGQQVTLRCSPKSGHDTVSWYQQALGQGPQFIFQYYEEEERQRGNFPDRFSGHQFPNYSSELNVNALLLGDSALYLCASSLSGLRSEQYFGPGTRLTVT.

The chain employs TRBV23-1 and TRBJ1-5; 7 positions match TRBD1. TRBV23-1 is an ORF; its function is uncertain. There are 17 residues in the CDR3. V was clipped by 3 bases and J by 2 bases; unmatched bases: 10. CDR3 DNA sequence: TGCGCCAGCAGTCATCCCCAGGGGGGTCTGTGCAATCAGCCCCAGCATTTT. Amino acids: CASSHPQGGLCNQPQHF.

As concerns this clone: The same CDR3 is also encoded by other DNA sequences in this sample. The gene calls are TRBV7-3 and TRBJ2-5, with 8 bases aligning to TRBD1. Trimming at V came to 4 bases and at J to 4 bases, leaving 2 bases not matched to a gene. CDR3 length equals 13 residues. Germline CDR1 SGHTA, CDR2 FQGTGA. The CDR3 spells CASSSDRGETQYF. The CDR3 DNA follows: TGTGCCAGCAGCTCCGACAGGGGAGAGACCCAGTACTTC.

V usage is TRBV29-1 and J usage is TRBJ1-3, with TRBD1 matching 7 bases. Germline CDR1 is SQVTM and CDR2 is ANQGSEA. The CDR3 has 16 amino acids. The J segment lost 1 base and the V segment lost 0 bases, leaving 6 bases of the junction unmatched. In DNA form, the CDR3 reads TGCAGCGTTGAAGATATTCAGGGGGTGTCTGGAAACACCATATATTTT. It codes for CSVEDIQGVSGNTIYF.

The rearrangement links TRBV7-2 to TRBJ1-5, with unresolved D. The germline CDR1 and CDR2 sequences are SGHTA and FQGNSA. This CDR3 has 16 amino acids. Trimming left V 1 base short and J 4 bases short, with 14 bases between. The CDR3 bases are TGTGCCAGCAGCTTAGTGGGAGTCATGAATAATCAGCCCCAGCATTTT. Protein sequence: CASSLVGVMNNQPQHF.

The CDR3 here is CASSYRRGYAYEQYF. CDR3 nucleotide sequence: TGTGCCAGCAGCTATAGACGAGGGTATGCCTACGAGCAGTACTTC. The gene calls are TRBV7-2 and TRBJ2-7, with D possibly being TRBD2 (5 bases). V lost 4 bases to trimming and J lost 2 bases, with 15 bases between them. CDR1 SGHTA and CDR2 FQGNSA come from the germline V gene. This CDR3 region has 15 residues. Together with reference TRBV7-2 and TRBJ2-7, the CDR3 gives the full variable domain: GAGVSQSPSNKVTEKGKDVELRCDPISGHTALYWYRQSLGQGLEFLIYFQGNSAPDKSGLPSDRFSAERTGGSVSTLTIQRTQQEDSAVYLCASSYRRGYAYEQYFGPGTRLTVT.

The CDR3 region is CASSIDRQGARETQYF. Here the CDR3 DNA reads TGTGCCAGTAGTATAGATCGGCAGGGGGCTAGAGAGACCCAGTACTTC. The chain links TRBV19 to TRBJ2-5; TRBD1 aligns across 8 bases. V lost 0 bases to trimming and J lost 4 bases; unmatched junction nucleotides: 7. This CDR3 comprises 16 residues. The germline V gene has CDR1 LNHDA and CDR2 SQIVND (reference sequence). Filled out from reference TRBV19 and TRBJ2-5, the complete variable domain reads DGGITQSPKYLFRKEGQNVTLSCEQNLNHDAMYWYRQDPGQGLRLIYYSQIVNDFQKGDIAEGYSVSREKKESFPLTVTSAQKNPTAFYLCASSIDRQGARETQYFGPGTRLLVL.

This sequence joins TRBV3-1 (or the pseudogene TRBV3-2) and TRBJ2-1; maybe TRBD1 (6 bases). Trimming stripped 3 bases from V and 8 bases from J, with 11 bases between. The length of the CDR3 is 13 residues. Germline V gives CDR1 LGHDT, CDR2 YNNKEL (reference sequence). The CDR3 is CASSHARGDEQFF. The CDR3 coding sequence is TGTGCCAGCAGCCACGCCAGGGGCGATGAGCAGTTCTTC.

This chain connects TRBV19 to TRBJ2-3, with D tentatively TRBD1 (6 bases). The germline V gene encodes CDR1 LNHDA and CDR2 SQIVND (reference sequence). The V gene lost 2 bases and the J gene lost 3 bases, with 6 bases spanning the gap. The CDR3 runs 13 residues. Here the CDR3 reads CASSIQGTDTQYF. The DNA of the CDR3 is TGTGCCAGTAGTATACAGGGGACAGATACGCAGTATTTT. Full variable domain (rest looked up from reference TRBV19 and TRBJ2-3): DGGITQSPKYLFRKEGQNVTLSCEQNLNHDAMYWYRQDPGQGLRLIYYSQIVNDFQKGDIAEGYSVSREKKESFPLTVTSAQKNPTAFYLCASSIQGTDTQYFGPGTRLTVL.

This sequence joins TRBV10-3 and TRBJ1-6; D may be TRBD1 (6 bases). Germline CDR1 reads ENHRY; CDR2 reads SYGVKD. The V gene lost 6 bases and the J gene lost 7 bases, with 16 bases spanning the gap. The CDR3 spans 15 residues. In nucleotides, the CDR3 is TGTGCCATCAGGTTGGGGGCAGAAAACAATTCACCCCTCCACTTT. Protein: CAIRLGAENNSPLHF.

V and J are TRBV28 and TRBJ1-2; the match to TRBD1 covers 9 bases. V shed 5 bases and J 7 bases; nucleotides not matched to a gene: 8. The germline V gene encodes CDR1 MDHEN and CDR2 SYDVKM. The CDR3 consists of 14 residues. For the CDR3, the DNA is TGTGCCAGCAGTGCGTGGACAGGGGAGGCTGGCTACACCTTC. Encoded protein: CASSAWTGEAGYTF.

This clone was detected once. This chain connects TRBV30 to TRBJ1-5; D is unresolved. CDR3 size: 14 residues. CDR1 and CDR2 from the germline V gene are GTSNPN and SVGIG (reference sequence). V lost 0 bases and J 7 bases, leaving 13 bases between the germline ends. As DNA, the CDR3 is TGTGCCTGGAGTGTAGGAGGGCTGGGACAGCCCCAGCATTTT. This encodes CAWSVGGLGQPQHF. Looking up the rest from reference TRBV30 and TRBJ1-5 gives the full variable domain: SQTIHQWPATLVQPVGSPLSLECTVEGTSNPNLYWYRQAAGRGLQLLFYSVGIGQISSEVPQNLSASRPQDRQFILSSKKLLLSDSGFYLCAWSVGGLGQPQHFGDGTRLSIL.

The DNA of the CDR3 is TGTGCCAGCAGCGGAGGAGGAAACACCATATATTTT. Amino acid sequence: CASSGGGNTIYF. The V call is TRBV5-6, the J call TRBJ1-3, with D hard to call. The V end lost 4 bases, the J end lost 4 bases, and 6 bases lay between the germline ends. The CDR3 extends over 12 amino acids. Germline V lookup: CDR1 SGHDT, CDR2 YYEEEE.

The chain is built from TRBV6-2 or TRBV6-3 and TRBJ2-4; 12 nucleotides agree with TRBD2. There are 20 residues in the CDR3. Germline CDR1 MNHEY, CDR2 SVGEGT. The V gene end was trimmed by 6 bases and the J gene end by 0 bases; junction bases not matched to a gene: 15. DNA for the CDR3: TGTGCCAGCAGCCCGAGATCCAGGACTAGCGGGACCTTAGCCAAAAACATTCAGTACTTC. Translated, it gives CASSPRSRTSGTLAKNIQYF.

The J gene is TRBJ2-2, the V gene TRBV5-1; tentatively, D is TRBD1 (6 bases). Germline values: CDR1 SGHRS, CDR2 YFSETQ. Trimming left V 4 bases short and J 0 bases short, with 10 bases between. This CDR3 region has 15 residues. The CDR3 bases are TGCGCCAGCAGCACGCGGACAGCGAACACCGGGGAGCTGTTTTTT. This codes for CASSTRTANTGELFF.

This clone was seen only a few times. The chain links TRBV30 to TRBJ2-1; D is possibly TRBD2 (6 bases). Deletions cut 3 bases from V and 9 bases from J, with 12 bases between. The CDR3 has 12 residues. Germline V gene lookup returns CDR1 GTSNPN and CDR2 SVGIG (reference sequence). CDR3 region: CAWRKEGSEQFF. CDR3 DNA sequence: TGTGCCTGGAGGAAGGAGGGGAGTGAGCAGTTCTTC.

A note on this clone: In the same sample, other DNA sequences code for this CDR3. The chain links TRBV28 to TRBJ1-2, with TRBD1 matching 7 bases. The junction had 4 bases not matched to a gene; V was cut back by 3 bases and J by 3 bases. The CDR3 consists of 14 residues. Germline values: CDR1 MDHEN, CDR2 SYDVKM. CDR3 residues: CASSLPGGDYGYTF. The CDR3 bases are TGTGCCAGCAGTTTGCCAGGGGGAGACTATGGCTACACCTTC.

V is TRBV3-1 (or the pseudogene TRBV3-2) and J is TRBJ1-3; the D is unclear. The V end lost 2 bases, the J end lost 4 bases, and 12 bases lay between the germline ends. The length of the CDR3 is 15 residues. From germline, CDR1 is LGHDT and CDR2 YNNKEL (reference sequence). Here the CDR3 reads CASSQITSRGNTIYF. In DNA form, the CDR3 reads TGTGCCAGCAGCCAAATTACGTCTCGGGGAAACACCATATATTTT.

The V gene is TRBV6-1, the J gene TRBJ2-7, with 11 bases identical to TRBD1. The CDR3 totals 16 residues. J lost 1 base, V lost 2 bases, and 4 bases had no gene match. Germline loops: CDR1 MNHNS, CDR2 SASEGT. The CDR3 DNA follows: TGTGCCAGCAGTGAACCGGGACAGGGGGTTTCCTACGAGCAGTACTTC. It is translated as CASSEPGQGVSYEQYF.

V is TRBV19 and J is TRBJ1-2; 8 bases align to TRBD1. This CDR3 is built from 15 residues. The germline gives CDR1 LNHDA, CDR2 SQIVND (reference sequence). J lost 8 bases, V lost 3 bases, and 11 bases had no gene match. The CDR3 loop reads CASSIAAGGSGGYTF. The CDR3 DNA reads as TGTGCCAGTAGTATCGCGGCAGGGGGCTCTGGAGGCTACACCTTC. The full variable domain, completed using reference TRBV19 and TRBJ1-2, is DGGITQSPKYLFRKEGQNVTLSCEQNLNHDAMYWYRQDPGQGLRLIYYSQIVNDFQKGDIAEGYSVSREKKESFPLTVTSAQKNPTAFYLCASSIAAGGSGGYTFGSGTRLTVV.